This TCR beta chain was captured in a study of cytomegalovirus exposure and HLA in healthy donors. Study conclusions and caveats: In vitro data verified a few CMV-associated chains as specific for CMV antigens. The analysis excluded some indistinguishable V segments, including TRBV6-2 and TRBV6-3. Donors belonging to an Asian-associated ancestry cluster reportedly showed fewer N-insertions in productive TCRs than the approximately 690-donor mean, according to what a later analysis found.

Per germline, CDR1 LNHDA and CDR2 SQIVND (reference sequence). V shed 3 bases, J shed 3 bases, and the junction held 3 bases outside the gene matches. The CDR3 extends over 15 amino acids. Comment on this clone: Its antigen is not identified.

PCR involved 60 Vbeta and 13 Jbeta primers. The data were produced by immunoSEQ multiplex PCR, yet TCRdb's version contains in-frame clones alone and is incomplete. The sample records more than 150,000 clones, just over 75% being singletons. V and J are TRBV19 and TRBJ2-1; 9 nucleotides match TRBD1. The clonotype was recovered from a man between 18 and 29 years old in good health and CMV-seronegative. The sample comprised PBMCs. The CDR3 DNA follows: TGTGCCAGTAGTATCAGGACAGGGGTCTACAATGAGCAGTTCTTC. It is translated as CASSIRTGVYNEQFF.